This TCR beta chain originates from a study of blood T cell repertoires in COVID-19. This clone was found many times. The table came from immunoSEQ multiplex PCR; TCRdb's copy has only in-frame clones and leaves some out. The sample carries fewer than 150,000 clones, approximately 84% recorded once. CDR1 and CDR2 (germline): MNHEY, SMNVEV (reference sequence). The length of the CDR3 is 15 residues. Unmatched junction bases numbered 8, after V lost 5 bases and J lost 3 bases. This rearrangement joins TRBV27 to TRBJ1-1; 8 positions agree with TRBD1. Sequenced input: PBMCs or T cells enriched from blood (not recorded which). The clonotype was recovered from a man in his fifties or sixties in a cohort exposed to, infected with or recovered from COVID-19 (not recorded which). DNA for the CDR3: TGTGCCAGCAGTCCCTGGACAGGGTGGGACACTGAAGCTTTCTTT. It specifies CASSPWTGWDTEAFF.